This is a list of T cell receptor beta chains from one sample in a study of cytomegalovirus exposure and HLA in healthy donors. Generated by immunoSEQ multiplex PCR, the TCRdb table keeps only in-frame clones and is missing some. The table for this sample gives under 200,000 clones. The specimen sequenced was PBMCs. These receptors came from a man aged 25-45 years in good health and CMV-seronegative. Both conserved end residues are part of each CDR3. Each record gives: V gene, D gene, J gene, CDR3 protein, CDR3 DNA. D genes are given only for firm matches.

v_call: TRBV18
d_call: TRBD2
j_call: TRBJ2-7
cdr3_aa: CASSELAGWMYF
cdr3_nt: TGTGCCAGCTCAGAGCTAGCGGGATGGATGTACTTC

v_call: TRBV19
d_call: TRBD1
j_call: TRBJ2-7
cdr3_aa: CASSISAGGGYEQYF
cdr3_nt: TGTGCCAGTAGTATATCGGCAGGGGGCGGCTACGAGCAGTACTTC

v_call: TRBV7-8
d_call: -
j_call: TRBJ1-3
cdr3_aa: CASRWEGGSGNTIYF
cdr3_nt: TGTGCCAGCAGGTGGGAGGGAGGCTCTGGAAACACCATATATTTT

v_call: TRBV5-6
d_call: -
j_call: TRBJ2-3
cdr3_aa: CASSSYRAVDTQYF
cdr3_nt: TGTGCCAGCAGCTCCTACAGGGCTGTCGATACGCAGTATTTT

v_call: TRBV5-1
d_call: TRBD1
j_call: TRBJ1-1
cdr3_aa: CASSSTGARGGEAFF
cdr3_nt: TGCGCCAGCAGCTCGACAGGGGCTCGCGGGGGCGAAGCTTTCTTT

v_call: TRBV29-1
d_call: -
j_call: TRBJ1-4
cdr3_aa: CSVSTSSLAEKLFF
cdr3_nt: TGCAGCGTTAGTACGTCCTCACTAGCCGAAAAACTGTTTTTT

v_call: TRBV18
d_call: -
j_call: TRBJ1-1
cdr3_aa: CASSPSRTMATEAFF
cdr3_nt: TGTGCCAGCTCACCAAGTCGGACAATGGCCACTGAAGCTTTCTTT

v_call: TRBV5-1
d_call: -
j_call: TRBJ1-4
cdr3_aa: CASSWPDTGGSTNEKLFF
cdr3_nt: TGCGCCAGCAGCTGGCCTGACACAGGAGGGTCAACTAATGAAAAACTGTTTTTT

v_call: TRBV5-1
d_call: TRBD2
j_call: TRBJ2-1
cdr3_aa: CASSPSGGYNEQFF
cdr3_nt: TGCGCCAGCTCCCCTAGCGGGGGCTACAATGAGCAGTTCTTC

v_call: TRBV14
d_call: -
j_call: TRBJ2-3
cdr3_aa: CASSQVGTDTQYF
cdr3_nt: TGTGCCAGCAGCCAAGTAGGCACAGATACGCAGTATTTT

v_call: TRBV18
d_call: -
j_call: TRBJ1-3
cdr3_aa: CASSRTLYSGNTIYF
cdr3_nt: TGTGCCAGCTCGCGCACTCTCTACTCTGGAAACACCATATATTTT

v_call: TRBV5-4
d_call: TRBD1
j_call: TRBJ1-6
cdr3_aa: CASSLGVGTGDSPLHF
cdr3_nt: TGTGCCAGCAGCTTGGGTGTCGGGACAGGGGATTCACCCCTCCACTTT

v_call: TRBV4-3
d_call: -
j_call: TRBJ2-1
cdr3_aa: CASSQGSLTPNEQFF
cdr3_nt: TGCGCCAGCAGCCAAGGATCACTCACCCCAAATGAGCAGTTCTTC

v_call: TRBV7-7
d_call: TRBD2
j_call: TRBJ2-1
cdr3_aa: CASSPLAPGRPNNEQFF
cdr3_nt: TGTGCCAGCAGCCCCTTAGCCCCCGGGAGGCCCAACAATGAGCAGTTCTTC

v_call: TRBV4-3
d_call: -
j_call: TRBJ1-1
cdr3_aa: CASSQDARTGLNTEAFF
cdr3_nt: TGCGCCAGCAGCCAAGACGCGCGGACGGGATTGAACACTGAAGCTTTCTTT

v_call: TRBV9
d_call: TRBD2
j_call: TRBJ2-5
cdr3_aa: CASSVGLAGAGNQETQYF
cdr3_nt: TGTGCCAGCAGCGTAGGGCTAGCGGGAGCAGGTAACCAAGAGACCCAGTACTTC

v_call: TRBV5-4
d_call: -
j_call: TRBJ1-2
cdr3_aa: CASSLYPGADGYTF
cdr3_nt: TGTGCCAGCAGCTTGTATCCAGGGGCAGATGGCTACACCTTC

v_call: TRBV5-1
d_call: -
j_call: TRBJ2-4
cdr3_aa: CASSPGENLAKNIQYF
cdr3_nt: TGCGCCAGCAGCCCAGGGGAGAATTTAGCCAAAAACATTCAGTACTTC

v_call: TRBV6-5
d_call: -
j_call: TRBJ1-1
cdr3_aa: CASSRQGGGGAFF
cdr3_nt: TGTGCCAGCAGCCGCCAGGGCGGGGGAGGAGCTTTCTTT

v_call: TRBV5-5
d_call: -
j_call: TRBJ1-1
cdr3_aa: CASSWLPTSNTEAFF
cdr3_nt: TGTGCCAGCAGTTGGCTCCCAACGTCGAACACTGAAGCTTTCTTT

v_call: TRBV7-2
d_call: -
j_call: TRBJ1-3
cdr3_aa: CASSPGGAGNTIYF
cdr3_nt: TGTGCCAGCAGCCCCGGGGGAGCTGGAAACACCATATATTTT

v_call: TRBV27
d_call: -
j_call: TRBJ1-2
cdr3_aa: CASRAASYYGYTF
cdr3_nt: TGTGCCAGCAGGGCAGCGTCCTACTATGGCTACACCTTC

v_call: TRBV6-5
d_call: TRBD2
j_call: TRBJ2-7
cdr3_aa: CASSQTSVPIYEQYF
cdr3_nt: TGTGCCAGCAGTCAGACTAGCGTGCCAATCTACGAGCAGTACTTC

v_call: TRBV7-2
d_call: -
j_call: TRBJ2-1
cdr3_aa: CASSLVWGGLDPWQFF
cdr3_nt: TGTGCCAGCAGCTTAGTTTGGGGGGGCCTCGACCCTTGGCAGTTCTTC

v_call: TRBV5-5
d_call: -
j_call: TRBJ2-3
cdr3_aa: CASSFTAGRTDTQYF
cdr3_nt: TGTGCCAGCAGCTTTACCGCAGGGCGCACAGATACGCAGTATTTT

v_call: TRBV5-1
d_call: -
j_call: TRBJ1-3
cdr3_aa: CASSPESSGNTIYF
cdr3_nt: TGCGCCAGCAGCCCCGAGAGCTCTGGAAACACCATATATTTT

v_call: TRBV28
d_call: -
j_call: TRBJ2-1
cdr3_aa: CASTRANRGNEQFF
cdr3_nt: TGTGCCAGCACCCGGGCCAACCGAGGGAATGAGCAGTTCTTC

v_call: TRBV12-5
d_call: -
j_call: TRBJ2-7
cdr3_aa: CASGLVEGERSEQYF
cdr3_nt: TGTGCTAGTGGTTTGGTTGAGGGTGAACGGAGCGAGCAGTACTTC

v_call: TRBV7-2
d_call: -
j_call: TRBJ1-4
cdr3_aa: CASSLGGTATNEKLFF
cdr3_nt: TGTGCCAGCAGCTTAGGGGGGACTGCAACTAATGAAAAACTGTTTTTT

v_call: TRBV11-3
d_call: TRBD1
j_call: TRBJ2-1
cdr3_aa: CASSPGTGDHEQFF
cdr3_nt: TGTGCCAGCAGCCCCGGGACAGGGGACCATGAGCAGTTCTTC

v_call: TRBV7-2
d_call: TRBD1
j_call: TRBJ2-7
cdr3_aa: CASSNPTGASSYEQYF
cdr3_nt: TGTGCCAGCAGCAATCCGACAGGGGCGAGCTCCTACGAGCAGTACTTC

v_call: TRBV2
d_call: TRBD1
j_call: TRBJ2-7
cdr3_aa: CASSRWTGREQYF
cdr3_nt: TGTGCCAGCAGTCGCTGGACAGGGCGGGAGCAGTACTTC

v_call: TRBV10-3
d_call: TRBD1
j_call: TRBJ1-2
cdr3_aa: CAISDRQGAHYGYTF
cdr3_nt: TGTGCCATCAGTGACAGACAGGGGGCACACTATGGCTACACCTTC

v_call: TRBV29-1
d_call: -
j_call: TRBJ1-3
cdr3_aa: CSVTFRGTAGNTIYF
cdr3_nt: TGCAGCGTCACCTTCCGGGGGACGGCTGGAAACACCATATATTTT

v_call: TRBV7-2
d_call: -
j_call: TRBJ2-1
cdr3_aa: CASSLVAGAYNEQFF
cdr3_nt: TGTGCCAGCAGCTTAGTCGCAGGGGCCTACAATGAGCAGTTCTTC

v_call: TRBV15
d_call: -
j_call: TRBJ2-1
cdr3_aa: CATSRELLTRNEQFF
cdr3_nt: TGTGCCACCAGCAGAGAACTATTGACTCGCAATGAGCAGTTCTTC

v_call: TRBV21-1
d_call: -
j_call: TRBJ2-2
cdr3_aa: CASSSRVSSNTGELFF
cdr3_nt: TGTGCCAGCAGCAGCAGGGTTTCATCGAACACCGGGGAGCTGTTTTTT

v_call: TRBV6-1
d_call: TRBD1
j_call: TRBJ2-3
cdr3_aa: CASSAGQGDADTQYF
cdr3_nt: TGTGCCAGCAGTGCTGGACAGGGTGACGCAGATACGCAGTATTTT

v_call: TRBV19
d_call: TRBD1
j_call: TRBJ1-1
cdr3_aa: CASSIRGTGVFVNTEAFF
cdr3_nt: TGTGCCAGTAGTATTAGAGGGACAGGGGTATTCGTGAACACTGAAGCTTTCTTT

v_call: TRBV28
d_call: -
j_call: TRBJ1-2
cdr3_aa: CASSLSRGYTF
cdr3_nt: TGTGCCAGCAGTTTATCCCGGGGCTACACCTTC

v_call: TRBV5-6
d_call: TRBD1
j_call: TRBJ1-1
cdr3_aa: CASSPGAGGYTEAFF
cdr3_nt: TGTGCCAGCAGCCCGGGGGCAGGGGGTTACACTGAAGCTTTCTTT

v_call: TRBV10-3
d_call: -
j_call: TRBJ1-1
cdr3_aa: CAIMGRRNTEAFF
cdr3_nt: TGTGCCATCATGGGCAGACGGAACACTGAAGCTTTCTTT

v_call: TRBV5-1
d_call: TRBD2
j_call: TRBJ2-3
cdr3_aa: CASSSNSGTNTDTQYF
cdr3_nt: TGCGCCAGCAGCTCCAACTCCGGGACTAACACAGATACGCAGTATTTT

v_call: TRBV6-5
d_call: -
j_call: TRBJ2-7
cdr3_aa: CASTRRESSYEQYF
cdr3_nt: TGTGCCAGCACCCGACGGGAGAGCTCCTACGAGCAGTACTTC

v_call: TRBV5-1
d_call: -
j_call: TRBJ1-2
cdr3_aa: CASSLTANYGYTF
cdr3_nt: TGCGCCAGCAGCTTGACAGCTAACTATGGCTACACCTTC

v_call: TRBV4-2
d_call: -
j_call: TRBJ1-5
cdr3_aa: CASSQGPGPMEPQHF
cdr3_nt: TGTGCCAGCAGCCAAGGCCCAGGGCCTATGGAGCCCCAGCATTTT

v_call: TRBV19
d_call: -
j_call: TRBJ1-5
cdr3_aa: CASSLYHPGREFSNQPQHF
cdr3_nt: TGTGCCAGTAGTCTTTACCATCCGGGGAGGGAATTCAGCAATCAGCCCCAGCATTTT

v_call: TRBV4-3
d_call: -
j_call: TRBJ1-4
cdr3_aa: CASSQGQGQGEKLFF
cdr3_nt: TGCGCCAGCAGCCAAGGGCAGGGGCAAGGGGAAAAACTGTTTTTT

v_call: TRBV7-8
d_call: -
j_call: TRBJ1-5
cdr3_aa: CASSSHGRNQPQHF
cdr3_nt: TGTGCCAGCAGCTCCCACGGGAGGAATCAGCCCCAGCATTTT

v_call: TRBV25-1
d_call: -
j_call: TRBJ1-4
cdr3_aa: CASLPAPGSGVTNEKLFF
cdr3_nt: TGTGCCAGCCTCCCGGCTCCCGGGTCCGGCGTAACTAATGAAAAACTGTTTTTT

v_call: TRBV2
d_call: TRBD1
j_call: TRBJ1-2
cdr3_aa: CASRRTGDGYTF
cdr3_nt: TGTGCCAGCAGGAGGACAGGGGATGGCTACACCTTC

v_call: TRBV6-1
d_call: -
j_call: TRBJ1-1
cdr3_aa: CASRAPGLSEAFF
cdr3_nt: TGTGCCAGCAGAGCCCCAGGGCTGAGTGAAGCTTTCTTT

v_call: TRBV19
d_call: -
j_call: TRBJ1-1
cdr3_aa: CASTPRDLVIEAFF
cdr3_nt: TGTGCCAGTACCCCCCGGGACTTAGTTATTGAAGCTTTCTTT

v_call: TRBV29-1
d_call: TRBD2
j_call: TRBJ2-7
cdr3_aa: CSVEGGGLDEQYF
cdr3_nt: TGCAGCGTTGAAGGGGGGGGATTGGACGAGCAGTACTTC

v_call: TRBV4-1
d_call: TRBD1
j_call: TRBJ2-7
cdr3_aa: CASSQGQGASDEQYF
cdr3_nt: TGCGCCAGCAGCCAAGGGCAGGGGGCCTCTGACGAGCAGTACTTC

v_call: TRBV28
d_call: -
j_call: TRBJ1-1
cdr3_aa: CASSGATWTEAFF
cdr3_nt: TGTGCCAGCAGTGGGGCGACATGGACTGAAGCTTTCTTT

v_call: TRBV7-8
d_call: TRBD1
j_call: TRBJ1-1
cdr3_aa: CASSPTRGGALAFF
cdr3_nt: TGTGCCAGCAGCCCCACGCGAGGGGGCGCTCTGGCTTTCTTT